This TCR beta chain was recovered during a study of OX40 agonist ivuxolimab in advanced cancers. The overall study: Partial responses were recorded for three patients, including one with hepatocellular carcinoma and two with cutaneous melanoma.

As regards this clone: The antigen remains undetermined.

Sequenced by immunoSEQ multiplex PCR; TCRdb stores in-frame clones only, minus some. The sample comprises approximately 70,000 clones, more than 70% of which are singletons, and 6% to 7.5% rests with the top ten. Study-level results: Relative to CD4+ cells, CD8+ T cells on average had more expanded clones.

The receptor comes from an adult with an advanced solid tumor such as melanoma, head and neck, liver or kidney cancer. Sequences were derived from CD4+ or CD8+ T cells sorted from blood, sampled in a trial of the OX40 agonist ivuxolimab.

The CDR3 DNA reads as TGTGCCAGCATCGGGGTTAGGGATCGAGGCACAGATACGCAGTATTTT. This codes for CASIGVRDRGTDTQYF. This chain connects TRBV7-9 to TRBJ2-3; D might be TRBD2 (5 bases). V gave up 7 bases and J gave up 1 base, with 18 bases separating them. The CDR3 has 16 residues. Per the germline V gene, CDR1 is SEHNR and CDR2 is FQNEAQ (reference sequence).